This T cell receptor beta chain was captured in a study of glioma-infiltrating T cells. Overall study context: Glioma patients had dexamethasone for six or fewer days before surgery. Sequencing aimed for about 4- to 11-fold coverage of about a million peripheral T cells. General study results and limits: Patients with low tissue-blood divergence carried a signature set of shared blood CDR3 motifs.

The iRepertoire nested amplicon-rescue multiplex PCR amplified TCR alpha and beta CDR3s from RNA. Input was 100-400 ng of tissue mRNA or PBMC total RNA. Each CDR3 protein is one row after TCRdb ran MiXCR on the multiplex PCR reads. This table holds a few hundred thousand distinct CDR3 sequences, 41% found once. This clonotype was observed a few times. Antigen: not known. Material for sequencing was glioma tissue, nonneoplastic brain tissue, or PBMCs (not recorded which). The origin of this receptor is a human donor with low-grade glioma or glioblastoma, undergoing nonglioma brain surgery, or in good health (not recorded which).

CDR3 in DNA: TGTGCCAGCAGCCTGGGACAGGGGGATGAGCAGTTCTTC. Translation gives CASSLGQGDEQFF. The chain couples TRBV4-2 to TRBJ2-1, with 11 positions matching TRBD1. V lost 4 bases to trimming and J lost 8 bases; unmatched junction nucleotides: 1. Germline CDR1 LGHNA, CDR2 YNFKEQ. The CDR3 is 13 residues long.